Listed below are T cell receptor beta chains from one sample, sequenced in a study of beta chain features in type 1 diabetes. Assay used: immunoSEQ multiplex PCR; TCRdb lists only in-frame clones, some missing. This sample carries about 160,000 clones, about 8.1% of them seen once, and the ten largest clones take around 0.5%. The sequenced material came from central memory CD4+ T cells from blood. These receptors all stem from a woman younger than 35 with type 1 diabetes. Each CDR3 is given with its conserved first and last residue. The D gene is left open where the match is weak. Clone sizes are given selectively: once, few, many, or a class where the clone is expanded.

v_gene	abundance	j_gene	d_gene	CDR3aa	CDR3nt
TRBV15	NA	TRBJ1-5	TRBD1	CATSRIPGTGGHQPQHF	TGTGCCACCAGCAGAATACCCGGGACAGGGGGCCATCAGCCCCAGCATTTT
TRBV29-1	NA	TRBJ1-1	TRBD1	CSVVGGDRSTEAFF	TGCAGCGTTGTTGGGGGGGACAGGTCCACTGAAGCTTTCTTT
TRBV5-1	few	TRBJ1-6	NA	CASSAGLDSPLHF	TGCGCCAGCAGCGCCGGTTTGGATTCACCCCTCCACTTT
TRBV5-6	NA	TRBJ2-2	TRBD2	CASSLLSGRITGELFF	TGTGCCAGCAGCTTACTTAGCGGGAGAATAACCGGGGAGCTGTTTTTT
TRBV10-2	NA	TRBJ2-7	NA	CASSEGLLANYEQYF	TGCGCCAGCAGTGAGGGTTTGCTAGCGAACTACGAGCAGTACTTC
TRBV7-9	NA	TRBJ2-1	NA	CASSHQWNEQFF	TGTGCCAGCAGCCATCAGTGGAATGAGCAGTTCTTC
TRBV7-9	NA	TRBJ2-7	NA	CASSPPLGSSGARSRQYF	TGTGCCAGCAGCCCTCCCCTCGGATCCTCAGGGGCAAGGTCGCGGCAGTACTTC
TRBV4-3	NA	TRBJ2-3	NA	CASSPGWTDTQYF	TGCGCCAGCAGCCCGGGGTGGACAGATACGCAGTATTTT
TRBV28	NA	TRBJ2-2	TRBD2	CASSPPGLLNTGELFF	TGTGCCAGCAGTCCACCGGGACTACTCAACACCGGGGAGCTGTTTTTT
TRBV11-2	few	TRBJ2-1	TRBD1	CASSTAGTATARNEQFF	TGTGCCAGCAGCACCGCTGGGACAGCCACCGCTCGCAATGAGCAGTTCTTC
TRBV4-3	few	TRBJ1-5	NA	CASSQDYSNQPQHF	TGCGCCAGCAGCCAAGACTATAGCAATCAGCCCCAGCATTTT
TRBV5-4	few	TRBJ2-5	TRBD2	CASSFGGAGGEETQYF	TGTGCCAGCAGCTTCGGAGGGGCGGGGGGCGAAGAGACCCAGTACTTC
TRBV4-3	few	TRBJ2-1	TRBD2	CASSHFGRGGNEQFF	TGCGCCAGCAGCCATTTCGGGAGGGGGGGAAATGAGCAGTTCTTC
TRBV19	NA	TRBJ2-1	TRBD2	CASSIVAGANEQFF	TGTGCCAGTAGTATAGTAGCGGGGGCGAATGAGCAGTTCTTC
TRBV6-1	NA	TRBJ2-5	TRBD2	CASSARTSGRGGETQYF	TGTGCCAGCAGTGCCCGGACTAGCGGGAGAGGAGGGGAGACCCAGTACTTC
TRBV4-3	NA	TRBJ2-7	TRBD2	CASSPGGGRGLEQYF	TGCGCCAGCAGCCCCGGCGGAGGGAGGGGACTCGAGCAGTACTTC
TRBV7-2	NA	TRBJ2-2	TRBD2	CASSESSGRTGELFF	TGTGCCAGCAGCGAGTCTAGCGGGAGGACCGGGGAGCTGTTTTTT
TRBV5-6	few	TRBJ2-5	TRBD1	CASSSWARQGEGETQYF	TGTGCCAGCAGCTCATGGGCGAGACAGGGTGAGGGAGAGACCCAGTACTTC
TRBV29-1	many	TRBJ2-5	NA	CSGEVKYQETQYF	TGCAGCGGCGAGGTTAAGTACCAAGAGACCCAGTACTTC
TRBV7-6	few	TRBJ2-3	NA	CASSLVGVDTQYF	TGTGCCAGCAGCTTAGTCGGGGTGGATACGCAGTATTTT
TRBV18	few	TRBJ2-7	TRBD1	CASSRRGQGLYEQYF	TGTGCCAGCTCACGGAGGGGACAGGGGCTCTACGAGCAGTACTTC
TRBV5-4	NA	TRBJ1-1	NA	CASSTGPSAIENTEAFF	TGTGCCAGCAGCACAGGGCCCTCTGCAATCGAGAACACTGAAGCTTTCTTT
TRBV5-6	NA	TRBJ2-5	NA	CASSPGRPRGETQYF	TGTGCCAGCAGCCCCGGTAGACCCCGCGGGGAGACCCAGTACTTC
TRBV15	NA	TRBJ2-6	TRBD1	CATSSGDRAGANVLTF	TGTGCCACCAGCAGTGGCGACAGGGCTGGGGCCAACGTCCTGACTTTC
TRBV29-1	few	TRBJ2-5	TRBD2	CSALGLAGVETQYF	TGCAGCGCCCTGGGACTAGCGGGGGTAGAGACCCAGTACTTC
TRBV5-6	few	TRBJ1-1	NA	CASSGGWEAFF	TGTGCCAGCAGCGGCGGATGGGAAGCTTTCTTT
TRBV7-8	NA	TRBJ2-1	TRBD2	CASSLGSGTFYNEQFF	TGTGCCAGCAGCTTAGGGAGCGGGACTTTCTACAATGAGCAGTTCTTC